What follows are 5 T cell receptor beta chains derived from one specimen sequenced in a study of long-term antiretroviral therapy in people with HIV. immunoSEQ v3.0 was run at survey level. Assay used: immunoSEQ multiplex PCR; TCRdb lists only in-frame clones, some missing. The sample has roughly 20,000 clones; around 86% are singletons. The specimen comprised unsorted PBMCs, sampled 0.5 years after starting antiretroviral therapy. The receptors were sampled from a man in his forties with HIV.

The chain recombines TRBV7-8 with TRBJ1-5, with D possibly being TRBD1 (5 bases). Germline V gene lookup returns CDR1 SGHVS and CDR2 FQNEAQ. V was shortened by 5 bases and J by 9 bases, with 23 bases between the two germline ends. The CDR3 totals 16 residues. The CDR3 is CASSAAATVSEGPQHF. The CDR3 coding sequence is TGTGCCAGCAGCGCTGCGGCGACAGTCAGCGAGGGGCCCCAGCATTTT.

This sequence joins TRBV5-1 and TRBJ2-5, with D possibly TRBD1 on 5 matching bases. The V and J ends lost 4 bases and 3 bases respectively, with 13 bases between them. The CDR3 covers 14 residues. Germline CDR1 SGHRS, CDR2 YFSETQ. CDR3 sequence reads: CASSPTVGEETQYF. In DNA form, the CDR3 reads TGCGCCAGCAGCCCCACGGTAGGGGAAGAGACCCAGTACTTC.

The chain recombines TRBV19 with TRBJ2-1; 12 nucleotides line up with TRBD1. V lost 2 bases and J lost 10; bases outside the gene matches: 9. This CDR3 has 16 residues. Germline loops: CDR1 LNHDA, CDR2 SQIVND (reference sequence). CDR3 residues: CASSIWVGQGASEQFF. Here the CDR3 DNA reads TGTGCCAGTAGTATATGGGTGGGACAGGGGGCCAGCGAGCAGTTCTTC.

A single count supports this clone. For the CDR3, the DNA is TGCGCCAGCAGCTCGCTAGCGGGGGGGAGAGAGACCCAGTACTTC. Protein product: CASSSLAGGRETQYF. The chain links TRBV5-1 to TRBJ2-5; the match to TRBD2 covers 12 bases. Germline values: CDR1 SGHRS, CDR2 YFSETQ. V was clipped by 3 bases and J by 4 bases; unmatched bases: 4. This CDR3 has 15 amino acids.

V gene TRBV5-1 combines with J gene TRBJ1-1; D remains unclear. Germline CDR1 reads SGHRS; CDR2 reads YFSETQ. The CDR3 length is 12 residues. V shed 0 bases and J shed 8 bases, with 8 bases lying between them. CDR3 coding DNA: TGCGCCAGCAGCTTGGCCGGGCAGGAAGCTTTCTTT. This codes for CASSLAGQEAFF.